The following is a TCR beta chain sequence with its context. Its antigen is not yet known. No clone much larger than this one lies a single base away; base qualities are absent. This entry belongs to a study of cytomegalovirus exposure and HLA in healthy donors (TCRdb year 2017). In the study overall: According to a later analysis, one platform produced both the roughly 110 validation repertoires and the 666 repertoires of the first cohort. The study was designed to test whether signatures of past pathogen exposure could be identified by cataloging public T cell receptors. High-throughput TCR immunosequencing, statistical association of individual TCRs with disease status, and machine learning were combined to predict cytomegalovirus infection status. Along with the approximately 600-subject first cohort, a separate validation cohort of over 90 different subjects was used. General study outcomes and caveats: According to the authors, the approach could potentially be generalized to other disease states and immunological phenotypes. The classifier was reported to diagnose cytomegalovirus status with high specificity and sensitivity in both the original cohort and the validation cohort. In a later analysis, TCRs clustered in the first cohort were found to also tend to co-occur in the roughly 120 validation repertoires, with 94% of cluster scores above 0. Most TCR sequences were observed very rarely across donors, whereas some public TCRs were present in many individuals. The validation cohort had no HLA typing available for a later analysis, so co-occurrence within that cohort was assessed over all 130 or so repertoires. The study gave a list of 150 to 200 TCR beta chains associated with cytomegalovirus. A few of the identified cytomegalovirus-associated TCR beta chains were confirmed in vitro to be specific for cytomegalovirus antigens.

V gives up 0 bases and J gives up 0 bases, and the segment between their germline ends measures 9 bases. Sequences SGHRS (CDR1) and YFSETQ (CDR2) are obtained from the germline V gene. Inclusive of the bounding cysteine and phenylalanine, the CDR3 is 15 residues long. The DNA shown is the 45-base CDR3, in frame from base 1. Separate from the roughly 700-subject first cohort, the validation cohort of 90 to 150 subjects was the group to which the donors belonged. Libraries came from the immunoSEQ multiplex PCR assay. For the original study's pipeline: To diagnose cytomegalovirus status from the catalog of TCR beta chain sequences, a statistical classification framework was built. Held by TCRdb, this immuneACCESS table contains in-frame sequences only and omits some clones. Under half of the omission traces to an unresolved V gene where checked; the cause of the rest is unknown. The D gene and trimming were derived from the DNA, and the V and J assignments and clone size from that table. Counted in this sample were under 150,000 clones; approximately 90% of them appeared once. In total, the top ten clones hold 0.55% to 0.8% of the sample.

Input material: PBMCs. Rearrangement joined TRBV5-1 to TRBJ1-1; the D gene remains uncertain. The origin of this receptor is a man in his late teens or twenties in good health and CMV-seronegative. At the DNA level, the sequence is TGCGCCAGCAGCTTGGATCCAGGAATGAACACTGAAGCTTTCTTT. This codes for CASSLDPGMNTEAFF.